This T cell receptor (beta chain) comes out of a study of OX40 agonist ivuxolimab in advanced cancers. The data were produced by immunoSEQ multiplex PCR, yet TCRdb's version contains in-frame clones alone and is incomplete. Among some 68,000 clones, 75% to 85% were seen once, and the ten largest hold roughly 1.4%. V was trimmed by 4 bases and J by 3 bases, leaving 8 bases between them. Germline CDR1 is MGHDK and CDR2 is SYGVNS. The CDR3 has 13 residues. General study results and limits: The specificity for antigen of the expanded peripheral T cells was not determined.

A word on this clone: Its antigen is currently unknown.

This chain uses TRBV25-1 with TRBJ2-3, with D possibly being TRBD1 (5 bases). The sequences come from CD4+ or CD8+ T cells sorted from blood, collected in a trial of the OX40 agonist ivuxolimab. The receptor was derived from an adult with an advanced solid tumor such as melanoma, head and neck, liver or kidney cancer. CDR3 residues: CASSGAGTDTQYF. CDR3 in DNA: TGTGCCAGCAGTGGGGCAGGGACAGATACGCAGTATTTT.